The T cell receptor beta chain described here comes from a study of response to subunit inactivated influenza vaccine (dated by TCRdb to about 2018). Regarding the complete study: Deep quantitative profiling of the T cell receptor repertoire was used in the study to follow responses to a trivalent subunit inactivated influenza vaccine. Overall results and qualifications from the work: The authors suggested that each seasonal influenza vaccination may recruit only a limited number of new T cells.

Note on this clonotype: Which antigen it targets is not known. No base quality values were provided; no much bigger clone lies one nucleotide off.

The method was RT-PCR. The sequencing machine was an Illumina HiSeq 2500. In TCRdb, the public reads were trimmed at Q25 with fastp and aligned with MiXCR, with productive beta chains retained. CDR3 protein sequences are deduplicated, and each keeps its most common genes and DNA. This sample has 450,000 to 700,000 distinct CDR3 sequences in its table, and 11% to 15% of those were observed once. Clones ranked in the top ten supply 11% of the sample. This receptor was taken from a man aged 45 to 65 who received an inactivated influenza vaccine. Donor details come from another sample of the same person, matched by shared clones. The specimen comprised PBMCs from blood, sampled 11 to 12 days after vaccination.

The sequenced DNA: TGTGCCACCAGCTTGACAGGCGTGGAGCAGTTCTTC. This codes for CATSLTGVEQFF. This chain is built from TRBV15 and TRBJ2-1; 6 matching bases give a weak D call of TRBD1. The CDR3 sequence holds 12 residues, the cysteine and phenylalanine included. Just the 36-base CDR3 DNA is kept, in frame starting at base 1. V loses 5 bases, J loses 10 bases, and the germline ends lie 12 bases apart. The germline V gene (reference sequence) supplies CDR1 LNHNV and CDR2 YYDKDF.